This T cell receptor beta chain was recovered during a study of T cell changes during pregnancy in multiple sclerosis. Germline V gene sequence: CDR1 SGDLS, CDR2 YYNGEE. Trimming cost V 4 bases and J 7 bases, with 15 bases left between them. This CDR3 contains 15 residues. The protocol was immunoSEQ multiplex PCR, while the TCRdb copy is restricted to in-frame clones and leaves out a portion. The sample consists of fewer than 25,000 clones, around 90% of them appearing once. The sequence came from a female donor in good health, enrolled as a control in a pregnancy study. The sample in question was CD8+ T cells from peripheral blood mononuclear cells, obtained in the third trimester of pregnancy. V and J are TRBV9 and TRBJ1-6; D not resolved. CDR3 residues: CASSPSPGSNSPLHF. CDR3 DNA sequence: TGTGCCAGCAGCCCCTCGCCGGGGTCCAATTCACCCCTCCACTTT.